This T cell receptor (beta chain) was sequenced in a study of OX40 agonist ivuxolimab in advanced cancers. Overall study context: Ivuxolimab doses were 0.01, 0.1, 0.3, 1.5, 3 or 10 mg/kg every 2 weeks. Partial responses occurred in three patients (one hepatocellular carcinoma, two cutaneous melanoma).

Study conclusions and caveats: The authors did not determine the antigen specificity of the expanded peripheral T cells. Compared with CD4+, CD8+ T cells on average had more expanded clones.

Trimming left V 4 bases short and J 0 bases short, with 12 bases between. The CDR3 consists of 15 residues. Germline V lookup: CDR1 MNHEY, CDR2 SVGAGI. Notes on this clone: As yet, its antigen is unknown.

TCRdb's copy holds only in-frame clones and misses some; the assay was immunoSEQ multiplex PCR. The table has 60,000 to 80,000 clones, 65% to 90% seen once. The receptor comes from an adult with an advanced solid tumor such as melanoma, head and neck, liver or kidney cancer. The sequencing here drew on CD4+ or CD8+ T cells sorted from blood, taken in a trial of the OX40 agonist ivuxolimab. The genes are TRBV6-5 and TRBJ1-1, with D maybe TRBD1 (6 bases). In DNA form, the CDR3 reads TGTGCCAGCAGTTTCCCAGGGGCCATGAACACTGAAGCTTTCTTT. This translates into CASSFPGAMNTEAFF.